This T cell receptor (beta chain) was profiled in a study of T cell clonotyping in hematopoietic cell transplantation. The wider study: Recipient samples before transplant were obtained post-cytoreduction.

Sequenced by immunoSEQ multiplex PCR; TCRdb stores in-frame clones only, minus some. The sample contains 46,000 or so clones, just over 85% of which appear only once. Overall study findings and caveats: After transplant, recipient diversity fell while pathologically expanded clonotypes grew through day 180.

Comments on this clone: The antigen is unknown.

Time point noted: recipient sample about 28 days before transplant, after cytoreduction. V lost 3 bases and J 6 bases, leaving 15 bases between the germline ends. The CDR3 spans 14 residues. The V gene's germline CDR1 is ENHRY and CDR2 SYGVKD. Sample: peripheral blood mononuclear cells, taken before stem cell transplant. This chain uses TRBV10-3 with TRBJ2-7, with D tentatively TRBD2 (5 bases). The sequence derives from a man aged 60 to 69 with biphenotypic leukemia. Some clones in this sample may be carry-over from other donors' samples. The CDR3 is CAISENLDFSEQYF. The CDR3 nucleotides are TGTGCCATCAGTGAAAACCTGGACTTTTCCGAGCAGTACTTC.